The clone carrying this TCR beta chain was observed a few times. What it recognizes is unknown. This specimen comes from a study of response to subunit inactivated influenza vaccine. Study results and caveats: The study's authors posited that every seasonal influenza vaccination enlists few new T cells.

MiXCR, run by TCRdb on the RT-PCR reads, gives a single entry per CDR3 protein. The table shows about 650,000 distinct CDR3 sequences, with 15% to 19% occurring only once. The source material was PBMCs from blood, sampled about 13 days after vaccination. This sequence originates from a man in his forties or fifties who received an inactivated influenza vaccine.

The CDR3 reads CASSFLTNYGYTF. CDR3 DNA sequence: TGTGCCAGCAGTTTTCTGACAAACTATGGCTACACCTTC. This chain connects TRBV28 to TRBJ1-2; D not certain. CDR1 MDHEN and CDR2 SYDVKM come from the germline V gene. This CDR3 is 13 amino acids long. Trimming removed 3 bases at V and 2 bases at J, with 7 bases between.